A single sample is the source of the 3 T cell receptor beta chains below, sequenced in a study of cytomegalovirus exposure and HLA in healthy donors. A multiplex PCR was run with 60 Vbeta primers and 13 Jbeta primers. The repertoire was sequenced with immunoSEQ multiplex PCR; TCRdb's copy has only in-frame clones and lacks some. The sample lists some 180,000 clones, roughly 80% seen once, with approximately 1.5% in the top ten. The sample taken for sequencing was PBMCs. The source is a woman aged 18-30 years in good health and CMV-seronegative.

This clone was seen a single time. V usage is TRBV7-9 and J usage is TRBJ1-5; D ambiguous. Trimming left V 1 base short and J 7 bases short, with 8 bases between. Germline V gives CDR1 SEHNR, CDR2 FQNEAQ (reference sequence). The CDR3 runs 13 residues. The CDR3 coding sequence is TGTGCCAGCAGCTTAGAAGGGAGACAGCCCCAGCATTTT. It codes for CASSLEGRQPQHF.

V and J are TRBV5-8 and TRBJ2-4, with TRBD2 identical over 12 bases. The CDR3 has 20 residues. The V gene end was trimmed by 4 bases and the J gene end by 0 bases; junction bases not matched to a gene: 14. Germline CDR1 SGHTS, CDR2 YDEGEE. The CDR3 DNA reads TGTGCCAGCAGCCCCTGGACTAGCGGGAATGGAGTGGGAGCCAAAAACATTCAGTACTTC. It encodes CASSPWTSGNGVGAKNIQYF.

This chain joins TRBV4-1 and TRBJ2-3; perhaps TRBD2 as D (5 bases). This CDR3 contains 14 residues. CDR1 is MGHRA and CDR2 is YSYEKL in the germline V gene. With 3 bases removed from V and 4 bases from J, the gap between germline ends came to 11 bases. The CDR3 DNA reads TGCGCCAGCAGCCACGACGCGAGGGCAGATACGCAGTATTTT. Encoded protein: CASSHDARADTQYF.